The rows below give T cell receptor beta chains drawn from one sample of a study of T cell responses to AZD1222 COVID-19 vaccine. Libraries were prepared by immunoSEQ multiplex PCR; TCRdb keeps only in-frame clonotypes and omits some of them. Of about 210,000 clones in the sample, roughly 92% were seen once. The sequencing here drew on peripheral blood, taken on day 0 of AZD1222 vaccination. These receptors were collected from an adult in good health. Each CDR3 is given with its conserved first and last residue. A D gene is named only where the DNA matches it firmly. Rows may omit the clone size; those that give it use once, few, many or a size class.

J gene	V gene	clone size	D gene	CDR3 DNA	CDR3 protein
TRBJ2-7	TRBV21-1	.	.	TGTGCCAGCAGCAAAGTGTGGGGGGGCCACCCCGAGCAGTACTTC	CASSKVWGGHPEQYF
TRBJ2-3	TRBV6-5	.	TRBD1	TGTGCCAGCAGCCTACAGGGGGGTTTGGGGGATACGCAGTATTTT	CASSLQGGLGDTQYF
TRBJ2-2	TRBV5-1	.	.	TGCGCCAGCAGCGGGACACAGGGATCGAGTTCGAACACCGGGGAGCTGTTTTTT	CASSGTQGSSSNTGELFF
TRBJ1-1	TRBV18	.	.	TGTGCCAGCTCTCAGAACCAACCACCGAACACTGAAGCTTTCTTT	CASSQNQPPNTEAFF
TRBJ1-5	TRBV4-2	.	.	TGTGCCAGCAGCCAAGATTGGTCGGGAACCCAGCCCCAGCATTTT	CASSQDWSGTQPQHF
TRBJ2-7	TRBV30	.	.	TGTGCCTGGAGGGATACAGGGCGCTCCTACGAGCAGTACTTC	CAWRDTGRSYEQYF
TRBJ1-5	TRBV5-4	once	.	TGTGCCAGCAGCTTCGACAGGCCGTATCAGCCCCAGCATTTT	CASSFDRPYQPQHF
TRBJ1-5	TRBV10-3	.	TRBD1	TGTGCCATCAGTGGGACAGGGGGCAATCAGCCCCAGCATTTT	CAISGTGGNQPQHF
TRBJ2-7	TRBV27	.	.	TGTGCCAGCAGTCGAGGGGGACCCACCAGAGAGCAGTACTTC	CASSRGGPTREQYF
TRBJ1-6	TRBV7-8	few	TRBD1	TGTGCCAGCAGCTCCCAGGGGGCCGCCTATAATTCACCCCTCCACTTT	CASSSQGAAYNSPLHF
TRBJ2-2	TRBV5-6	.	.	TGTGCCAGCAGGACTTTTGAGGCCGGGGAGCTGTTTTTT	CASRTFEAGELFF
TRBJ2-5	TRBV7-8	few	.	TGTGCCAGCAGCTTAGCGGGCATCCTCGAGACCCAGTACTTC	CASSLAGILETQYF
TRBJ1-1	TRBV29-1	once	TRBD1	TGCAGCGTCGGACAGGTGAACACTGAAGCTTTCTTT	CSVGQVNTEAFF
TRBJ1-2	TRBV5-1	once	TRBD1	TGCGCCAGCAGCTCCGTCCCGGGACAGGGTTCGGACTATGGCTACACCTTC	CASSSVPGQGSDYGYTF
TRBJ1-5	TRBV2	once	TRBD1	TGTGCCAGCCTCCTCGACAGGGGGAGCAATCAGCCCCAGCATTTT	CASLLDRGSNQPQHF
TRBJ1-2	TRBV9	.	.	TGTGCCAGCAGAGACAGTGGTGGCTACACCTTC	CASRDSGGYTF
TRBJ1-3	TRBV19	.	TRBD1	TGTGCCAGTAGTGCCGGGACAGGTACTGGAAACACCATATATTTT	CASSAGTGTGNTIYF
TRBJ1-3	TRBV7-2	.	.	TGTGCCAGCAGCTTAGTCTTTGGCTCTGGAAACACCATATATTTT	CASSLVFGSGNTIYF
TRBJ2-5	TRBV19	.	TRBD1	TGTGCCACCTCGGAGACAGGGGGCTGGGAGACCCAGTACTTC	CATSETGGWETQYF
TRBJ1-6	TRBV5-1	.	.	TGCGCCAGCAGTTCCGAACAGGGTTTTAATTCACCCCTCCACTTT	CASSSEQGFNSPLHF
TRBJ2-4	TRBV7-9	.	TRBD2	TGTGCCAGCAGCTCCCTAGCGGGGGGGACCAAAAACATTCAGTACTTC	CASSSLAGGTKNIQYF
TRBJ1-2	TRBV7-2	.	.	TGTGCCAGCAGCACCGTCCGGGACCCCTATGGCTACACCTTC	CASSTVRDPYGYTF
TRBJ1-4	TRBV7-9	few	.	TGTGCCAGCAGCCCCGGGAGGGGGGCGGCTAATGAAAAACTGTTTTTT	CASSPGRGAANEKLFF
TRBJ2-1	TRBV4-1	.	TRBD1	TGCGCCAGCAGACACCTAACAGGGGGCTATGAGCAGTTCTTC	CASRHLTGGYEQFF
TRBJ1-3	TRBV19	.	.	TGTGCCAGTAGTATGGGAGAGAGAGTTGGAAACACCATATATTTT	CASSMGERVGNTIYF
TRBJ1-2	TRBV5-4	once	TRBD1	TGTGCCAGCGGTAAGGACAGGGGCGGTGGCTACACCTTC	CASGKDRGGGYTF
TRBJ1-1	TRBV5-1	few	.	TGCGCCAGCAGCTTGGAGGTCTCATACACTGAAGCTTTCTTT	CASSLEVSYTEAFF
TRBJ2-5	TRBV2	.	TRBD2	TGTGCCAGCAGCGGACTAGCGAGCTCCGAGACCCAGTACTTC	CASSGLASSETQYF
TRBJ1-4	TRBV5-4	few	TRBD1	TGTGCCAGCAGCTTGGGACAGGGGGTCTACTCGACTAATGAAAAACTGTTTTTT	CASSLGQGVYSTNEKLFF
TRBJ2-7	TRBV19	.	TRBD2	TGTGCCAGTAGTTCTAGCGGGGGGCGATCCTACGAGCAGTACTTC	CASSSSGGRSYEQYF
TRBJ2-3	TRBV6-5	.	TRBD1	TGTGCCAGCAGTTCCTTGAGACAGGGGGGCACAGATACGCAGTATTTT	CASSSLRQGGTDTQYF
TRBJ1-3	TRBV7-6	.	TRBD1	TGTGCCAGCAGCTCGGACAGGGGAAACACCATATATTTT	CASSSDRGNTIYF
TRBJ1-1	TRBV7-3	.	.	TGTGCCAGCAGCTTAGATGGTGGTGAAGCTTTCTTT	CASSLDGGEAFF
TRBJ2-7	TRBV27	.	.	TGTGCCAGCAGCGTGCCGGGCCTAGAGCAGTACTTC	CASSVPGLEQYF
TRBJ1-1	TRBV27	.	TRBD1	TGTGCCAGCAGCCGAAACGACAGGGCGGGGTTCGCTGAAGCTTTCTTT	CASSRNDRAGFAEAFF
TRBJ1-3	TRBV5-1	.	.	TGCGCCAGCAGACTTGATTACAGGGAGAGCGGAAACACCATATATTTT	CASRLDYRESGNTIYF
TRBJ2-1	TRBV2	.	.	TGTGCCAGCAGATTGGGACCTAACAATGAGCAGTTCTTC	CASRLGPNNEQFF
TRBJ1-2	TRBV7-2	.	.	TGTGCCAGCAGCCCCGGAGGTGTTCCTAACTATGGCTACACCTTC	CASSPGGVPNYGYTF
TRBJ2-3	TRBV7-3	.	.	TGTGCCAGCAGCTTATTTGGTATAGATACGCAGTATTTT	CASSLFGIDTQYF
TRBJ1-5	TRBV5-6	.	.	TGTGCCAGCAGCTTGCGGGGGGCGAGCAATCAGCCCCAGCATTTT	CASSLRGASNQPQHF
TRBJ2-1	TRBV6-1	.	.	TGTGCCAGCAGTGACGGAGCTCAGATTTACAATGAGCAGTTCTTC	CASSDGAQIYNEQFF
TRBJ2-7	TRBV20-1	once	.	TGCAGTGCTGGACAGTCCTACGAGCAGTACTTC	CSAGQSYEQYF
TRBJ1-1	TRBV27	.	.	TGTGCCAGCAGTCCCAAGGGGGAATACACTGAAGCTTTCTTT	CASSPKGEYTEAFF
TRBJ1-2	TRBV7-2	.	.	TGTGCCAGCAGCCTCACTTATGGCTACACCTTC	CASSLTYGYTF